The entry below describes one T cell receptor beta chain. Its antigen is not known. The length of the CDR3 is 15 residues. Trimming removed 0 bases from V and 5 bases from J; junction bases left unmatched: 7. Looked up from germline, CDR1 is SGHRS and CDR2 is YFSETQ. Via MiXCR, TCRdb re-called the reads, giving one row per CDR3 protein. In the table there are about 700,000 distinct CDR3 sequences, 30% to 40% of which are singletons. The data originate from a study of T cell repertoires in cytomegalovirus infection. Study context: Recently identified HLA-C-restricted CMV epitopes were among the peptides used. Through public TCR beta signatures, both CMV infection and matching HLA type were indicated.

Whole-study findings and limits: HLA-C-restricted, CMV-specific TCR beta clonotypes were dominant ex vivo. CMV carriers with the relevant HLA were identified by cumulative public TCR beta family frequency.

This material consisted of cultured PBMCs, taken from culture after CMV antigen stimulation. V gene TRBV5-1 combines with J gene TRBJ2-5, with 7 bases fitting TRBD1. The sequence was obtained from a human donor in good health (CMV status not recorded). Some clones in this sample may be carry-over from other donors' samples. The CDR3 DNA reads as TGCGCCAGCAGCTTGGGGCAGGGGGTAGAGGAGACCCAGTACTTC. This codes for CASSLGQGVEETQYF.